The T cell receptor (beta chain) under discussion was sequenced for a study of blood T cells in healthy people across ages. Findings and caveats of the study: Diversity figures based on one million T cells were deemed too low.

PBMCs numbering at least 6 million were isolated per sample. With 3 bases removed from V and 4 bases from J, the gap between germline ends came to 19 bases. Germline V CDR1 and CDR2: SGHRS, YFSETQ. The CDR3 length is 16 residues. Together with a sample-barcoded 5' primer, a J-beta primer mix was included in a second PCR lasting about 6 to 12 cycles. Every cDNA molecule bore a tag from a template-switch adaptor containing 12 random nucleotides. One entry per CDR3 protein results from TCRdb running MiXCR on the 5' RACE reads. The data hold around 870,000 distinct CDR3 sequences, with 25% to 30% observed a single time. Ten or more counts support this clonotype. The antigen is not known.

The sample comprised blood. The chain recombines TRBV5-1 with TRBJ2-5, with TRBD1 as a possible D gene (6 bases). The clonotype comes from a woman aged 80 or older in good health. CDR3 residues: CASSSTQQGLGETQYF. The DNA of the CDR3 is TGCGCCAGCAGCTCCACCCAACAGGGTTTGGGAGAGACCCAGTACTTC.